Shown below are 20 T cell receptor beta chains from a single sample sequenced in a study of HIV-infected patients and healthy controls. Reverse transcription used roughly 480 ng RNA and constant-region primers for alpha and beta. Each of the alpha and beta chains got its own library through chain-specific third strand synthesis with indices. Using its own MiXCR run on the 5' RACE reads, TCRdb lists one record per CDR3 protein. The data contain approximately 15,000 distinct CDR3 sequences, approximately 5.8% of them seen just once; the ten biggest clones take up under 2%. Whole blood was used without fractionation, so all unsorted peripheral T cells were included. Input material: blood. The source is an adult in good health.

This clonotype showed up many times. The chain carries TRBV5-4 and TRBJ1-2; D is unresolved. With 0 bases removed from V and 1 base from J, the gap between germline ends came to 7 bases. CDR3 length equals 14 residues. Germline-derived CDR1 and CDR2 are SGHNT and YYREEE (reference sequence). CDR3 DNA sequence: TGTGCCAGCAGCTTGGGGGGTTTTAACTATGGCTACACCTTC. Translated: CASSLGGFNYGYTF.

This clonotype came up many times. This CDR3 reads CASSIGTSDEKLFF. CDR3 coding DNA: TGCGCCAGCAGCATAGGCACATCCGATGAAAAACTGTTTTTT. The chain couples TRBV5-1 to TRBJ1-4, with D unclear. The germline gives CDR1 SGHRS, CDR2 YFSETQ. V was pared by 4 bases and J by 6 bases, with 13 bases between. CDR3 length: 14 residues.

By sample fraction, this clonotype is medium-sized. In nucleotides, the CDR3 is TGTGCCAGCAGTGGGTTCCGGGAGGAAAAACTGTTTTTT. Translating it yields CASSGFREEKLFF. V and J are TRBV25-1 and TRBJ1-4; D ambiguous. Trimming took 4 bases from V and 8 from J, leaving 11 bases between them. This CDR3 is built from 13 residues. The V gene's germline CDR1 is MGHDK and CDR2 SYGVNS. Filled out from reference TRBV25-1 and TRBJ1-4, the complete variable domain reads EADIYQTPRYLVIGTGKKITLECSQTMGHDKMYWYQQDPGMELHLIHYSYGVNSTEKGDLSSESTVSRIRTEHFPLTLESARPSHTSQYLCASSGFREEKLFFGSGTQLSVL.

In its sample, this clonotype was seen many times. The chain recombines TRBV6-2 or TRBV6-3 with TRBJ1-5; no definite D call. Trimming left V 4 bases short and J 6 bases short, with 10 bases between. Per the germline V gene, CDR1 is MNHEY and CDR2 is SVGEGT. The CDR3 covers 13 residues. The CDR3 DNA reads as TGTGCCAGCAGTTCCGACGAGACTCAGCCCCAGCATTTT. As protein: CASSSDETQPQHF.

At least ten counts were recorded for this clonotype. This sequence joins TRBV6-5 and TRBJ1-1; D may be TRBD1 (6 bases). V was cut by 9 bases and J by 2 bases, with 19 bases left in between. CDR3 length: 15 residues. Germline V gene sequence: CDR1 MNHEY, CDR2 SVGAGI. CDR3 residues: CASGGLGQPNTEAFF. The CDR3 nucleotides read TGTGCCAGTGGCGGGCTAGGACAGCCAAACACTGAAGCTTTCTTT.

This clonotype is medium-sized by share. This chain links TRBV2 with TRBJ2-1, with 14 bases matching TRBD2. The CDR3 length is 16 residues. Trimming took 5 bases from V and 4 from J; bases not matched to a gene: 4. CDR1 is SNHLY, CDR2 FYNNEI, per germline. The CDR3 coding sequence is TGTGCCAGCAGTCCTCGGACTAGCGGGGGGTACAATGAGCAGTTCTTC. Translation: CASSPRTSGGYNEQFF. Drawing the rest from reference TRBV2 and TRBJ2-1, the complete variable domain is EPEVTQTPSHQVTQMGQEVILRCVPISNHLYFYWYRQILGQKVEFLVSFYNNEISEKSEIFDDQFSVERPDGSNFTLKIRSTKLEDSAMYFCASSPRTSGGYNEQFFGPGTRLTVL.

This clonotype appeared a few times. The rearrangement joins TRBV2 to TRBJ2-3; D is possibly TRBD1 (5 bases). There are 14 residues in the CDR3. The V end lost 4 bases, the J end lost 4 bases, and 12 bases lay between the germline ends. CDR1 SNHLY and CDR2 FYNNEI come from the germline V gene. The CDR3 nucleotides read TGTGCCAGCAGTGCATCCAGGGCCTCAGATACGCAGTATTTT. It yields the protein CASSASRASDTQYF.

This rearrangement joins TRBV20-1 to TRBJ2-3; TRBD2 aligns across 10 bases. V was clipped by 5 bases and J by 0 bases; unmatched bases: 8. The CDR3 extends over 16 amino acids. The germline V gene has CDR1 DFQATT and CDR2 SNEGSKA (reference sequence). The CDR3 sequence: CSALNSGGTSTDTQYF. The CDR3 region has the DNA TGCAGTGCTCTTAATAGCGGGGGGACTAGCACAGATACGCAGTATTTT.

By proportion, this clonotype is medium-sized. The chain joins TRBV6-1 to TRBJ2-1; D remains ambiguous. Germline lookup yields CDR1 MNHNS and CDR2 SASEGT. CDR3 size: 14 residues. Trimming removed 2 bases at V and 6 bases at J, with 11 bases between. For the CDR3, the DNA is TGTGCCAGCAGTGAAAATGGACGGAGCAATGAGCAGTTCTTC. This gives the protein CASSENGRSNEQFF.

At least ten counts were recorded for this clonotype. The CDR3 DNA reads TGTGCCAGCAGGCCCCGACTAGTTTTCCCTACTGTCACAGATACGCAGTATTTT. This encodes CASRPRLVFPTVTDTQYF. The gene calls are TRBV27 and TRBJ2-3; weak D call: TRBD2 (6 bases). CDR3 length: 18 residues. Germline CDR1 MNHEY, CDR2 SMNVEV (reference sequence). Trimming left V 6 bases short and J 2 bases short, with 24 bases between.

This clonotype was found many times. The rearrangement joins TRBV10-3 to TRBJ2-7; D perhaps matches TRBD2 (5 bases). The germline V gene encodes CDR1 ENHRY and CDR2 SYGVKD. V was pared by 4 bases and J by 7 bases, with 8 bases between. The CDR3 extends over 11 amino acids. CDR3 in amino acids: CAISGGGEQYF. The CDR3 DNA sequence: TGTGCCATCAGTGGAGGCGGGGAGCAGTACTTC.

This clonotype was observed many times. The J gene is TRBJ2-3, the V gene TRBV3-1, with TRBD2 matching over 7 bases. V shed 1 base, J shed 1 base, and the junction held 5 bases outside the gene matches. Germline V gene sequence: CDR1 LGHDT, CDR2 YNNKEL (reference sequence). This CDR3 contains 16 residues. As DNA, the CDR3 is TGTGCCAGCAGCCAAGGCTTCCGGGGGGGCACAGATACGCAGTATTTT. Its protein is CASSQGFRGGTDTQYF.

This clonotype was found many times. The CDR3 DNA reads TGCAGTGCTCACCTTGGGACAGACCTTGAAGCTTTCTTT. This encodes CSAHLGTDLEAFF. This rearrangement joins TRBV20-1 to TRBJ1-1; 7 positions match TRBD1. Germline assignment: CDR1 DFQATT and CDR2 SNEGSKA (reference sequence). The CDR3 totals 13 residues. The V segment lost 5 bases and the J segment 7 bases; nucleotides outside the gene matches: 10.

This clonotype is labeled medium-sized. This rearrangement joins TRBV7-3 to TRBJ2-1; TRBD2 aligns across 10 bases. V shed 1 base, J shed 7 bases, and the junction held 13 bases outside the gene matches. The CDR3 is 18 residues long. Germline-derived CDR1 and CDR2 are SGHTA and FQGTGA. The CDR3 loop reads CASSLNPQGAGGRNEQFF. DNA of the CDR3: TGTGCCAGCAGCTTAAACCCCCAAGGAGCGGGGGGGCGGAATGAGCAGTTCTTC.

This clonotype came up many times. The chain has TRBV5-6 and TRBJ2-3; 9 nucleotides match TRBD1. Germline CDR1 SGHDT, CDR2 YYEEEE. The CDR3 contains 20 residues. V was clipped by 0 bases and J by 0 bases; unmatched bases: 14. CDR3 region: CASSLEIAGTGLLSTDTQYF. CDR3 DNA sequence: TGTGCCAGCAGCTTGGAAATCGCCGGGACAGGGCTTTTAAGCACAGATACGCAGTATTTT.

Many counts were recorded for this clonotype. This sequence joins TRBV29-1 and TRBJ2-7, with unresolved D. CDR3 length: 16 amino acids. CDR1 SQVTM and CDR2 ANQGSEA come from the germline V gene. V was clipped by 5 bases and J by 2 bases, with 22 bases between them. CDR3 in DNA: TGCAGCGTTTGCGAATTTTTGTCGTCAGGTACCTACGAGCAGTACTTC. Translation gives CSVCEFLSSGTYEQYF.

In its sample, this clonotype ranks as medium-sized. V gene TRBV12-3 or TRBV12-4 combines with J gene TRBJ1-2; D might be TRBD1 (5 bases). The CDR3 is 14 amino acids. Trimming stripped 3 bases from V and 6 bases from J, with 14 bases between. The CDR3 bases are TGTGCCAGCAGTTTGGGCTTAGAGGGGAATGGCTACACCTTC. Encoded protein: CASSLGLEGNGYTF.

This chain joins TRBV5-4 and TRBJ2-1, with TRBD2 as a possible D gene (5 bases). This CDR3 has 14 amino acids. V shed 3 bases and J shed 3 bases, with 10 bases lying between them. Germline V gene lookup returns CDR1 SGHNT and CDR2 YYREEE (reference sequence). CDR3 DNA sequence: TGTGCCAGCAGCTCGGTAGCGTTCTACAATGAGCAGTTCTTC. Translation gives CASSSVAFYNEQFF.

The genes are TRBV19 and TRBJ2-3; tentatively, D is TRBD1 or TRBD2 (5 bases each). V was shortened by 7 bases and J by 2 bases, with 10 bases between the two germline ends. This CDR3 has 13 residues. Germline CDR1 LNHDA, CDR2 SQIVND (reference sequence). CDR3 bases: TGTGCCAGTATGCAGGGAGTCACAGATACGCAGTATTTT. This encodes CASMQGVTDTQYF.

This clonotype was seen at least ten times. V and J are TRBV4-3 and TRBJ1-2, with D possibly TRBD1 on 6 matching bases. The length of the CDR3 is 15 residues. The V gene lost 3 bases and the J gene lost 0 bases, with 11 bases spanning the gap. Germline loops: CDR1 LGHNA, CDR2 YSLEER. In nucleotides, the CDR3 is TGCGCCAGCAGCCAGAACAGGGCCTCTAACTATGGCTACACCTTC. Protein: CASSQNRASNYGYTF.